The rows below give T cell receptor beta chains drawn from one sample of a study of cytomegalovirus exposure and HLA in healthy donors. Repertoires were generated with immunoSEQ multiplex PCR, while TCRdb's copy carries only in-frame clones and drops some. The top ten hold 3.1% of the sample, which has 55,000 to 70,000 clones, about nine tenths seen once. What was sequenced was PBMCs. These receptor sequences come from a man aged 18 to 30 in good health and CMV-seronegative. Both conserved end residues are trimmed from each CDR3. For some rows the clone size is stated as once, few or many, or as a class when expanded; others skip it.

TRBV19,TRBJ2-7,-,ASSIGSGGWEQY
TRBV4-3,TRBJ2-1,-,ASSQDVPHGGEQF
TRBV9,TRBJ1-3,-,ASSVGPWASSGNTIY
TRBV14,TRBJ1-1,once,ASSQIPPRAF
TRBV30,TRBJ2-2,-,AWGTGPPGELF
TRBV11-1,TRBJ2-5,-,ASSLSGGETQY
TRBV27,TRBJ2-2,few,ASSLQQGMGAGELF
TRBV18,TRBJ1-2,-,ASSPPGQWNGYT
TRBV11-2,TRBJ2-1,-,ASTRTGASNEQF
TRBV7-2,TRBJ2-7,once,ASSSYSYEQY
TRBV30,TRBJ1-5,-,AWNPGTTGDQPQH
TRBV6-1,TRBJ2-7,-,ASSKTGQHSYEQY
TRBV6-5,TRBJ1-2,once,ASSYSRGPYGYT
TRBV28,TRBJ1-4,once,ASSSPSGSTNEKLF
TRBV6-5,TRBJ2-5,once,ASSYLAGEQETQY
TRBV10-1,TRBJ1-2,-,ASRTPGHKLYGYT
TRBV6-1,TRBJ2-7,-,ASTSGTATYEQY
TRBV7-6,TRBJ2-7,-,ASSGGDRPAYEQY
TRBV14,TRBJ2-7,-,ASSHYISYEQY
TRBV28,TRBJ2-7,-,ASNPPGLAQSVQY
TRBV5-4,TRBJ2-7,-,ASSPRGETDEQY
TRBV2,TRBJ2-3,once,ASSQTSGRDTQY
TRBV19,TRBJ1-1,-,ASTYRGKTEAF
TRBV28,TRBJ1-5,-,ASREIAVPGNQPQH
TRBV25-1,TRBJ2-5,-,ASSEILRATQY
TRBV27,TRBJ2-7,few,ASRREQYEQY
TRBV28,TRBJ2-7,-,ASSLAGLAGAYEQY
TRBV5-1,TRBJ2-7,-,ASSTGLAGMAGEQY
TRBV28,TRBJ1-5,-,ASRPRGRSNQPQH
TRBV18,TRBJ1-3,-,ASSNDISGNTIY
TRBV19,TRBJ2-6,-,ASCTAGTGANVLT
TRBV5-4,TRBJ2-1,-,ASSPAGAWTNEQF
TRBV19,TRBJ2-2,-,ASSHSNTGELF
TRBV13,TRBJ2-1,-,ATAVRSSYNEQF
TRBV29-1,TRBJ2-1,-,SVEASGDNEQF
TRBV7-2,TRBJ2-7,-,ASSLSPGTGRYEQY
TRBV30,TRBJ1-3,-,AWSVRPGRNTIY
TRBV28,TRBJ2-1,-,ALTGHPPYNEQF
TRBV6-5,TRBJ2-7,once,ASSYRGQGPYEQY
TRBV5-5,TRBJ2-7,-,ASSSGTGGLYEQY
TRBV5-4,TRBJ2-4,-,ASSASGTGRAKNIQY
TRBV11-3,TRBJ2-1,-,ASSLAGTGANEQF
TRBV2,TRBJ1-1,-,ASSAGGGREAF
TRBV6-5,TRBJ1-1,-,ASRSSDRGREAF
TRBV28,TRBJ2-1,-,ASSSLSGSGPYNEQF
TRBV7-9,TRBJ2-5,-,ASSLAGGGETQY
TRBV5-1,TRBJ2-5,-,ASSPGWGPGETQY
TRBV27,TRBJ2-1,-,ASSLGGGEQF
TRBV19,TRBJ2-7,-,ASSIDEGVYEQY
TRBV28,TRBJ2-3,-,ASSLGPGADTQY
TRBV28,TRBJ2-6,-,APRSRAELVLT
TRBV7-2,TRBJ1-1,few,ASSVWDRVPGTEAF
TRBV30,TRBJ2-5,-,AWSVPWTSDQETQY
TRBV27,TRBJ2-5,-,ASSSHMAQETQY
TRBV25-1,TRBJ1-2,-,ASSGGLGYT